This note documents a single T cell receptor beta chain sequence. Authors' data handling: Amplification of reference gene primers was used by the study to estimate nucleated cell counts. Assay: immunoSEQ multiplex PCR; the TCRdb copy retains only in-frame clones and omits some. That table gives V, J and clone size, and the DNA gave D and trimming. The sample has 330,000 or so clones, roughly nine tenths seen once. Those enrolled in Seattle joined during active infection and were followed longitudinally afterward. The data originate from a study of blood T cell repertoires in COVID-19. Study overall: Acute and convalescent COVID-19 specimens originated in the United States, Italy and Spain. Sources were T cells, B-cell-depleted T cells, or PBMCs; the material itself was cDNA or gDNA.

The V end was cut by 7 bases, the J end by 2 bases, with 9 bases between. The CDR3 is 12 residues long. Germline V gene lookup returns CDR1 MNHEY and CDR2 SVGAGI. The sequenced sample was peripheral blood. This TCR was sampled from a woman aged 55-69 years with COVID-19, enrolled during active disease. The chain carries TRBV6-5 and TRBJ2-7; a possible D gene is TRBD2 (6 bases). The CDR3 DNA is TGTGCCAGCAACGGAGGGGCCTACGAGCAGTACTTC. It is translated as CASNGGAYEQYF.